This T cell receptor (beta chain) was retrieved from a study of blood T cell repertoires in COVID-19. Study background: The study drew acute and convalescent COVID-19 samples from the United States, Italy and Spain. From T cells, B-cell-depleted T cells, or PBMCs came the material, which was cDNA or gDNA.

This CDR3 has 19 residues. Germline CDR1 and CDR2: LGHDT and YNNKEL (reference sequence). Trimming removed 0 bases at V and 0 bases at J, with 18 bases between. In the source study's methods: Amplification from reference gene primers served as the basis for estimated nucleated cell counts. Some clones are missing from TCRdb's copy, which holds only in-frame ones; the method was immunoSEQ multiplex PCR. That table supplies the V and J calls and clone size; D and trimming were determined from the DNA. The sample lists approximately 130,000 clones; almost 85% were seen once. This clone was counted only a few times.

The sequenced material came from peripheral blood. The sequence was collected from a human donor in a cohort sampled during active COVID-19. The chain links TRBV3-1 (or the pseudogene TRBV3-2) to TRBJ2-1; D is ambiguous. In DNA form, the CDR3 reads TGTGCCAGCAGCCAAGAACGCGGTGTGTCGATGAGCTCCTACAATGAGCAGTTCTTC. This translates into CASSQERGVSMSSYNEQFF.